This T cell receptor (beta chain) was captured by sequencing in a study of beta chain features in type 1 diabetes. Study outcomes and limitations: For Type 1 diabetes patients, all four CD4+ subsets carried TCRB CDR3s that were moderately but significantly shorter. Insertions at VDJ junctions were less frequent in type 1 diabetes patients. These patients also deleted more nucleotides at the same junctions. In cDNA sequencing, cells with high TCR expression could be over-represented.

Germline V gene data show CDR1 as SGDLS and CDR2 as YYNGEE. The V segment lost 0 bases and the J segment 3 bases; nucleotides outside the gene matches: 4. The CDR3 has 15 residues. It was via CD45RO/CCR7/CD25/CD127/CD95/CD27 that CD4+ naive, central memory, regulatory and stem cell-like memory cells were sorted. Every isolated RNA sample was fully reverse transcribed, so sequencing captured expressed TCRB transcripts. Profiling relied on immunoSEQ multiplex PCR, and the TCRdb table lists in-frame clones only, not all of them. The sample comprises 850,000 to 900,000 clones, roughly 15% of which are singletons, and around 0.02% rests with the top ten. In regard to this clone: Its antigen is still unknown.

The chain recombines TRBV9 with TRBJ2-7; TRBD2 aligns across 9 bases. The material sequenced was naive CD4+ T cells from blood. The sequence was obtained from a woman between 18 and 29 years old in good health. CDR3 DNA: TGTGCCAGCAGCGTAGGACTAGCGGCACACTACGAGCAGTACTTC. Protein sequence: CASSVGLAAHYEQYF.